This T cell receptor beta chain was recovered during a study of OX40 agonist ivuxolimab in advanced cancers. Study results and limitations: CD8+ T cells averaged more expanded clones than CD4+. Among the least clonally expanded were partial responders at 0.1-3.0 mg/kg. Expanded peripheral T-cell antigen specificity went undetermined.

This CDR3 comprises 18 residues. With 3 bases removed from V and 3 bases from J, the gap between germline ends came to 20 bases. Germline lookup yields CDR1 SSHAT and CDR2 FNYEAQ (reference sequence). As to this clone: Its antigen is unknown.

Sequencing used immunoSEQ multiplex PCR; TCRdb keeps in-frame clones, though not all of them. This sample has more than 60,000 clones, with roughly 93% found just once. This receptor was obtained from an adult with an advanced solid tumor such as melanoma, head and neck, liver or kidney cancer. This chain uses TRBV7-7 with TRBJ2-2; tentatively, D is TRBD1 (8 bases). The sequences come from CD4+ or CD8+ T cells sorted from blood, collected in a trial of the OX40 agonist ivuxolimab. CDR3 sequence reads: CASSFPYRGGADTGELFF. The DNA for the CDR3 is TGTGCCAGCAGCTTCCCTTACAGGGGGGGCGCGGACACCGGGGAGCTGTTTTTT.